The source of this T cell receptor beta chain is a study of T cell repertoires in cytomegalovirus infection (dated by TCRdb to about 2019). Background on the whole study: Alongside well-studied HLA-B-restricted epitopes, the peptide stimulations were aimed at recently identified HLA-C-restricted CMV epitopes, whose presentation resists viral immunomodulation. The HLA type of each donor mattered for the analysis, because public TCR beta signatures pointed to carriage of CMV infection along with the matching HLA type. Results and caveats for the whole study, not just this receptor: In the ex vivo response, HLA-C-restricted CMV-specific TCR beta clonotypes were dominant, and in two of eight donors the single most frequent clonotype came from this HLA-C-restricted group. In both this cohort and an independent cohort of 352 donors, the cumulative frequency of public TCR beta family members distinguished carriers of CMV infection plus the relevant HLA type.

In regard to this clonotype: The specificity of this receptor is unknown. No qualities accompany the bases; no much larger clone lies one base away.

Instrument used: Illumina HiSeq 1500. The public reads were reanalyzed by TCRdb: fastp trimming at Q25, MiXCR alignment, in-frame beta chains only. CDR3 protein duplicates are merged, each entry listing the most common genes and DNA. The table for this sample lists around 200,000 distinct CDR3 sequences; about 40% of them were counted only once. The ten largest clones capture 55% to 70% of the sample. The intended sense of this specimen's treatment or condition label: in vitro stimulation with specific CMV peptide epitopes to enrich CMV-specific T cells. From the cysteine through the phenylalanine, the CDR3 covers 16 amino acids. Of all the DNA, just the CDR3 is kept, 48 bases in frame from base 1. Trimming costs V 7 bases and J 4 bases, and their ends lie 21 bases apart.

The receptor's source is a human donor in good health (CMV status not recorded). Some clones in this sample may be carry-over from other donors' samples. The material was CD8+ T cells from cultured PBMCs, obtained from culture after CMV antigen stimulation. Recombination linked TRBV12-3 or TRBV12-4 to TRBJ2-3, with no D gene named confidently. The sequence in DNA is TGTGCCAGCACCCCTGGGCATTTCGCCTCCTCAGATACGCAGTATTTT. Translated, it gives CASTPGHFASSDTQYF.